These 20 T cell receptor beta chains came from one sample sequenced in a study of cytomegalovirus exposure and HLA in healthy donors. With 60 Vbeta and 13 Jbeta primers, the PCR was carried out. Data came from immunoSEQ multiplex PCR; TCRdb stores just in-frame clones and leaves some out. The sample comprises around 110,000 clones, roughly 80% of which are singletons, and more than 1.5% rests with the top ten. The sequenced sample consisted of PBMCs. The receptors shown here come from a man in his fifties or sixties in good health and CMV-seronegative.

This chain joins TRBV19 and TRBJ2-5, with TRBD2 matching over 7 bases. V lost 3 bases and J lost 5; bases outside the gene matches: 6. The CDR3 extends over 14 amino acids. The germline CDR1 and CDR2 sequences are LNHDA and SQIVND (reference sequence). CDR3 nucleotide sequence: TGTGCCAGTAGTATCTCGACTAGCCGTGAGACCCAGTACTTC. Translated: CASSISTSRETQYF.

The chain uses TRBV7-2 and TRBJ1-2, with D maybe TRBD1 (5 bases). Deletions cut 6 bases from V and 4 bases from J, with 9 bases between. Germline V gene sequence: CDR1 SGHTA, CDR2 FQGNSA. The CDR3 is made up of 12 amino acids. CDR3 sequence: CASSQGFYGYTF. The CDR3 DNA sequence: TGTGCCAGCAGTCAGGGCTTCTATGGCTACACCTTC.

The chain links TRBV18 to TRBJ2-5, with D maybe TRBD2 (5 bases). This CDR3 comprises 14 residues. Germline lookup yields CDR1 KGHSH and CDR2 LQKENI. The V end lost 0 bases, the J end lost 4 bases, and 9 bases lay between the germline ends. The CDR3 spells CASSPPYGVETQYF. The CDR3, as DNA: TGTGCCAGCTCACCACCCTACGGGGTAGAGACCCAGTACTTC.

This chain uses TRBV6-5 with TRBJ2-5, with a possible D match to TRBD1 (7 bases). The DNA end is more similar to TRBJ2-7, so the J call may be wrong. This CDR3 is built from 13 residues. Germline V gives CDR1 MNHEY, CDR2 SVGAGI. The CDR3: CASSRRQGGEQYF. The CDR3 nucleotides are TGTGCCAGCAGTCGAAGACAGGGAGGCGAGCAGTACTTC.

This chain joins TRBV19 and TRBJ2-7, with TRBD1 identical over 10 bases. This CDR3 is built from 14 residues. V lost 8 bases, J lost 4 bases, and 8 bases stayed unmatched. CDR1 and CDR2 (germline): LNHDA, SQIVND (reference sequence). The CDR3 DNA reads TGTGCCAGTTCCCCCAGGACAGGGGGTTACGAGCAGTACTTC. Its translation is CASSPRTGGYEQYF. Using reference TRBV19 and TRBJ2-7 for the parts outside the CDR3, the full variable domain is DGGITQSPKYLFRKEGQNVTLSCEQNLNHDAMYWYRQDPGQGLRLIYYSQIVNDFQKGDIAEGYSVSREKKESFPLTVTSAQKNPTAFYLCASSPRTGGYEQYFGPGTRLTVT.

The chain combines TRBV2 with TRBJ1-6, with D maybe TRBD1 (6 bases). Trimming pared 6 bases from V and 9 bases from J, leaving 15 bases between. Germline lookup yields CDR1 SNHLY and CDR2 FYNNEI. The CDR3 covers 14 residues. The CDR3 bases are TGTGCCAGCAGCATGGGACAACTCCTTTCACCCCTCCACTTT. This encodes CASSMGQLLSPLHF.

The rearrangement links TRBV7-2 to TRBJ2-2; TRBD1 agrees at 7 bases. The CDR3 length is 13 residues. Germline CDR1 and CDR2: SGHTA and FQGNSA. V dropped 4 bases and J dropped 5; count of bases not matched to a gene: 1. CDR3 in DNA: TGTGCCAGCAGCTCACAGGGGACCGGGGAGCTGTTTTTT. Protein product: CASSSQGTGELFF.

The genes are TRBV6-1 and TRBJ2-7; 7 bases are a match to TRBD1. The CDR3 loop spans 14 amino acids. The junction had 6 bases not matched to a gene; V was cut back by 4 bases and J by 3 bases. CDR1 and CDR2 from the germline V gene are MNHNS and SASEGT. In DNA, the CDR3 is TGTGCCAGCAGTGTCCGACAGGGCCTCTACGAGCAGTACGTC. It specifies CASSVRQGLYEQYV.

The chain recombines TRBV6-5 with TRBJ2-3; perhaps TRBD2 as D (6 bases). The germline V gene has CDR1 MNHEY and CDR2 SVGAGI. This CDR3 is 14 amino acids long. V was clipped by 4 bases and J by 8 bases, with 16 bases between them. CDR3 DNA: TGTGCCAGCAGTTCGCCGGGACTCCCAGCTACGCAGTATTTT. As protein: CASSSPGLPATQYF.

This clone has a single count. Here the CDR3 DNA reads TGCAGTGCTAGAGTGAGCAATGAGCAGTTCTTC. As protein: CSARVSNEQFF. V and J are TRBV20-1 and TRBJ2-1; no clear D gene. This CDR3 has 11 amino acids. Germline values: CDR1 DFQATT, CDR2 SNEGSKA (reference sequence). The V gene lost 1 base and the J gene lost 6 bases, with 4 bases spanning the gap.

V gene TRBV5-5 combines with J gene TRBJ2-6; D might be TRBD1 (6 bases). CDR1 is SGHKS and CDR2 is YYEKEE in the germline V gene (reference sequence). Between the trimmed V and J ends, which lost 7 bases and 1 base, there was a span of 18 bases. CDR3 length: 17 amino acids. The CDR3 protein is CASSFRGLGSGANVLTF. The CDR3 DNA reads as TGTGCCAGCTCGTTCAGGGGCCTCGGGTCTGGGGCCAACGTCCTGACTTTC. The entire variable domain, with the rest obtained from reference TRBV5-5 and TRBJ2-6, is as follows: DAGVTQSPTHLIKTRGQQVTLRCSPISGHKSVSWYQQVLGQGPQFIFQYYEKEERGRGNFPDRFSARQFPNYSSELNVNALLLGDSALYLCASSFRGLGSGANVLTFGAGSRLTVL.

The chain uses TRBV2 and TRBJ2-3; 9 bases are shared with TRBD1. The CDR3 has 15 amino acids. V shed 5 bases and J 1 base; nucleotides not matched to a gene: 4. CDR1 is SNHLY and CDR2 is FYNNEI in the germline V gene. The CDR3 nucleotides read TGTGCCAGCAGTCACAGGACAGGGGGCACAGATACGCAGTATTTT. Its protein is CASSHRTGGTDTQYF.

The V call is TRBV10-3, the J call TRBJ2-3; a weak D match, TRBD2 (7 bases). The germline gives CDR1 ENHRY, CDR2 SYGVKD. The CDR3 is 16 residues long. Between the trimmed V and J ends, which lost 4 bases and 0 bases, there was a span of 14 bases. The CDR3 sequence is CAISVLGGGSTDTQYF. The CDR3 region has the DNA TGTGCCATCAGTGTTTTAGGCGGGGGCAGCACAGATACGCAGTATTTT.

The genes are TRBV19 and TRBJ2-1; D possibly corresponds to TRBD2 (5 bases). This CDR3 is 11 amino acids long. Germline V gene data show CDR1 as LNHDA and CDR2 as SQIVND (reference sequence). Trimming pared 10 bases from V and 9 bases from J, leaving 13 bases between. CDR3 nucleotides: TGTGCCACGGAGGCTAGGACTGAGCAGTTCTTC. It encodes CATEARTEQFF. The entire variable domain, with the rest obtained from reference TRBV19 and TRBJ2-1, is as follows: DGGITQSPKYLFRKEGQNVTLSCEQNLNHDAMYWYRQDPGQGLRLIYYSQIVNDFQKGDIAEGYSVSREKKESFPLTVTSAQKNPTAFYLCATEARTEQFFGPGTRLTVL.

V is TRBV5-1 and J is TRBJ2-1; D call uncertain. There are 14 residues in the CDR3. CDR1 and CDR2 from the germline V gene are SGHRS and YFSETQ. V shed 4 bases and J shed 0 bases, with 8 bases lying between them. The CDR3 bases are TGCGCCAGCAGCGAAGAGGTCTCCTACAATGAGCAGTTCTTC. This translates into CASSEEVSYNEQFF.

This chain uses TRBV7-9 with TRBJ2-1; 11 bases map to TRBD2. Germline trimming cut 5 bases from V and 4 bases from J; bases unmatched to any gene: 7. Germline V gene lookup returns CDR1 SEHNR and CDR2 FQNEAQ (reference sequence). The CDR3 loop spans 16 amino acids. CDR3 in DNA: TGTGCCAGCAGCAACTACGGGACTAGCGGATACAATGAGCAGTTCTTC. Protein: CASSNYGTSGYNEQFF.

CDR3 amino acids: CASSLTGANQPQHF. The CDR3, as DNA: TGTGCCAGCAGTTTGACAGGGGCCAATCAGCCCCAGCATTTT. This chain joins TRBV6-1 and TRBJ1-5; 8 nucleotides align to TRBD1. Germline assignment: CDR1 MNHNS and CDR2 SASEGT. The V gene end was trimmed by 5 bases and the J gene end by 3 bases; junction bases not matched to a gene: 3. The CDR3 spans 14 residues.

The chain couples TRBV11-1 to TRBJ2-6; no definite D call. Deletions cut 3 bases from V and 1 base from J, with 4 bases between. Looked up from germline, CDR1 is SGHAT and CDR2 is FQDESV (reference sequence). This CDR3 region has 14 residues. The CDR3 reads CASSFLSGANVLTF. Written as DNA, the CDR3 is TGTGCCAGCAGCTTCCTTTCTGGGGCCAACGTCCTGACTTTC.

The V and J genes are TRBV11-2 and TRBJ1-2; 7 bases map to TRBD1. The CDR3 extends over 14 amino acids. V lost 5 bases and J lost 1; bases outside the gene matches: 4. Per the germline V gene, CDR1 is SGHAT and CDR2 is FQNNGV. CDR3 coding DNA: TGTGCCAGCAGCATTGACAGGGATAACTATGGCTACACCTTC. It is translated as CASSIDRDNYGYTF.

The gene calls are TRBV15 and TRBJ1-3; D call uncertain. CDR1 is LNHNV, CDR2 YYDKDF, per germline (reference sequence). The CDR3 length is 16 residues. Trimming removed 0 bases at V and 2 bases at J, with 11 bases between. The CDR3 region is CATSRDFTRAGNTIYF. The CDR3 nucleotides are TGTGCCACCAGCAGAGATTTTACGAGGGCTGGAAACACCATATATTTT.